This TCR beta chain was sequenced in a study of early T cells in non-severe SARS-CoV-2 infection. Whole-study context: Whole-blood bulk RNA, unsorted, was sequenced, and chains were unpaired. Broader study findings: VDJdb matching skewed toward anti-spike CD8 responses, missing private and CD4 specificities.

This clonotype was found many times. Antigen specificity is unknown. Trimming took off 9 bases at V and 6 bases at J, with 14 bases between the two ends. The CDR3 loop spans 12 amino acids. Molecules of cDNA were individually given unique molecular identifiers that were attached to them. MiXCR, run by TCRdb on the 5' RACE reads, gives a single entry per CDR3 protein. The data show fewer than 100,000 distinct CDR3 sequences, over 5% seen once. The sample taken for sequencing was whole blood. The clonotype comes from an adult who was a healthcare worker with PCR-confirmed SARS-CoV-2 infection or an uninfected control (not recorded which). This chain connects TRBV12-3 or TRBV12-4 to TRBJ1-2, with a possible D match to TRBD1 (6 bases). CDR3 protein: CASLGRGHGYTF. CDR3 nucleotide sequence: TGTGCCAGTTTAGGCAGGGGCCATGGCTACACCTTC.